This TCR beta chain was observed in a study of cytomegalovirus exposure and HLA in healthy donors. About the study: Early release data held roughly 90 million unique TCRs from HLA-typed donors. Notes on the study in general: The productive fraction for most TCR beta V segments was about 90% or about 30% in an earlier analysis.

Germline V CDR1 and CDR2: SQVTM, ANQGSEA. The V gene lost 6 bases and the J gene lost 1 base, with 21 bases spanning the gap. The CDR3 extends over 16 amino acids. A note on this clone: The antigen is unknown.

Vbeta (60) and Jbeta (13) primers were used in the PCR. Method: immunoSEQ multiplex PCR; TCRdb's copy keeps in-frame clones and lacks some. The sample records 130,000 or so clones, more than 75% being singletons. The sequenced material came from PBMCs. The V call is TRBV29-1, the J call TRBJ1-1; tentatively, D is TRBD1 (6 bases). This TCR derives from a man younger than 35 in good health and CMV-seropositive. The CDR3 reads CSVPRPSGDPNTEAFF. The CDR3, as DNA: TGCAGCGTCCCCCGCCCTTCAGGGGATCCGAACACTGAAGCTTTCTTT. The full variable domain, its missing parts supplied by reference TRBV29-1 and TRBJ1-1, is SAVISQKPSRDICQRGTSLTIQCQVDSQVTMMFWYRQQPGQSLTLIATANQGSEATYESGFVIDKFPISRPNLTFSTLTVSNMSPEDSSIYLCSVPRPSGDPNTEAFFGQGTRLTVV.